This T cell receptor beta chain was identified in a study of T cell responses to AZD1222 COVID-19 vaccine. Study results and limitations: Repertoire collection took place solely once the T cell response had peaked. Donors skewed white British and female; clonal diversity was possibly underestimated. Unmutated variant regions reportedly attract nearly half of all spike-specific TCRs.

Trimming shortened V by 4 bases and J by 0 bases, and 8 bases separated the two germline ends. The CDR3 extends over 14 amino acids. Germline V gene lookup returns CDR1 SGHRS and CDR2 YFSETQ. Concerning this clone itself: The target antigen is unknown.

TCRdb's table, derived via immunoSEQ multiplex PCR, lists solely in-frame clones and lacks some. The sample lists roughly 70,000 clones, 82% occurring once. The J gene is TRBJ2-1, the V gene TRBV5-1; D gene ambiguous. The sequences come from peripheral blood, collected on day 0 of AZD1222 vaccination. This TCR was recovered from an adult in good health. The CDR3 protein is CASSEASSYNEQFF. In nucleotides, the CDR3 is TGCGCCAGCAGCGAGGCAAGCTCCTACAATGAGCAGTTCTTC.